This T cell receptor beta chain derives from a study of blood T cell repertoires in COVID-19. Study summary: Acute and convalescent COVID-19 specimens originated in the United States, Italy and Spain. PBMCs, B-cell-depleted T cells, or T cells were the source of the cDNA or gDNA that made up the material.

Trimming removed 1 base at V and 8 bases at J, with 11 bases between. The germline CDR1 and CDR2 sequences are GTSNPN and SVGIG (reference sequence). This CDR3 comprises 12 residues. Original processing methods: Estimates of nucleated cell counts were drawn from the amplification of reference gene primers. Measured with immunoSEQ multiplex PCR; TCRdb has only the in-frame clones, and not every one. D and trimming come from the DNA, and the V and J calls and clone size come from that table. The sample holds 300,000 to 350,000 clones, approximately 91% seen once. Patients from Seattle were sampled longitudinally, starting during active infection.

The origin of this receptor is a woman in her 70s with COVID-19, enrolled during active disease. The sample was peripheral blood. This rearrangement joins TRBV30 to TRBJ1-2, with D possibly being TRBD1 (5 bases). Here the CDR3 reads CAWSGSGVGYTF. Written as DNA, the CDR3 is TGTGCCTGGAGTGGTTCGGGGGTCGGCTACACCTTC.